A single sample is the source of the 25 T cell receptor beta chains below, sequenced in a study of blood T cell repertoires in COVID-19. The table came from immunoSEQ multiplex PCR; TCRdb's copy has only in-frame clones and leaves some out. There are some 57,000 clones in the sample; around nine tenths occur only once, and around 6% lies in the top ten. Sequencing was performed on peripheral blood. Every receptor here comes from a human donor in a cohort sampled during active COVID-19.

The rearrangement uses TRBV4-1 and TRBJ2-7; a possible D gene is TRBD1 (6 bases). Trimming cost V 4 bases and J 3 bases, with 16 bases left between them. The CDR3 sequence is 15 residues long. Germline loops: CDR1 MGHRA, CDR2 YSYEKL. The CDR3: CASSRSPQGNYEQYF. Written as DNA, the CDR3 is TGCGCCAGCAGCCGCTCCCCCCAGGGGAACTACGAGCAGTACTTC.

This CDR3 reads CASSQADGNGYTF. CDR3 nucleotide sequence: TGCGCCAGCAGCCAGGCCGATGGCAACGGCTACACCTTC. The chain combines TRBV4-3 with TRBJ1-2, with D uncertain. This CDR3 spans 13 amino acids. Germline values: CDR1 LGHNA, CDR2 YSLEER. V lost 3 bases, J lost 8 bases, and 13 bases lay in between.

The chain links TRBV6-6 to TRBJ2-1, with unresolved D. V lost 2 bases to trimming and J lost 5 bases, with 16 bases between them. This CDR3 region has 16 residues. Germline lookup yields CDR1 MNHNY and CDR2 SVGAGI (reference sequence). The CDR3: CASSYVPTRPNNEQFF. In DNA form, the CDR3 reads TGTGCCAGCAGTTACGTCCCCACACGCCCAAACAATGAGCAGTTCTTC.

The chain links TRBV7-2 to TRBJ1-1, with D unclear. V lost 5 bases, J lost 3 bases, and 7 bases lay in between. This CDR3 has 12 residues. Germline-derived CDR1 and CDR2 are SGHTA and FQGNSA. The CDR3 DNA sequence: TGTGCCAGCAGCCCGAGCGACACTGAAGCTTTCTTT. Translation gives CASSPSDTEAFF.

The chain recombines TRBV6-5 with TRBJ2-7, with TRBD2 matching 14 bases. The CDR3 spans 15 residues. Germline trimming cut 6 bases from V and 2 bases from J; bases unmatched to any gene: 3. Looked up from germline, CDR1 is MNHEY and CDR2 is SVGAGI. The CDR3 loop reads CASSRTSGGTYEQYF. For the CDR3, the DNA is TGTGCCAGCAGCCGGACTAGCGGGGGGACCTACGAGCAGTACTTC.

CDR3 in DNA: TGTGCCTGGTTTGGGGGGGGCGGCCACACTGAAGCTTTCTTT. It translates to CAWFGGGGHTEAFF. The V and J genes are TRBV30 and TRBJ1-1, with a weak D call TRBD1 (6 bases). Trimming left V 5 bases short and J 3 bases short, with 16 bases between. Germline assignment: CDR1 GTSNPN and CDR2 SVGIG (reference sequence). The CDR3 spans 14 residues.

This clone was seen more than once but under ten times. The chain employs TRBV7-2 and TRBJ2-3, with 9 bases lining up with TRBD1. J lost 5 bases, V lost 5 bases, and 11 bases had no gene match. Germline V CDR1 and CDR2: SGHTA, FQGNSA. This CDR3 has 16 residues. CDR3 amino acids: CASSTPGTGPGDTQYF. In DNA form, the CDR3 reads TGTGCCAGCAGCACCCCCGGGACAGGGCCCGGAGATACGCAGTATTTT.

V and J are TRBV5-1 and TRBJ2-2, with 9 bases matching TRBD2. Per germline, CDR1 SGHRS and CDR2 YFSETQ. V lost 3 bases and J lost 5; bases outside the gene matches: 8. This CDR3 has 16 residues. CDR3 region: CASSSRPRGGTGELFF. In nucleotides, the CDR3 is TGCGCCAGCAGCTCCCGACCGCGGGGGGGTACCGGGGAGCTGTTTTTT. Looking up the rest from reference TRBV5-1 and TRBJ2-2 gives the full variable domain: KAGVTQTPRYLIKTRGQQVTLSCSPISGHRSVSWYQQTPGQGLQFLFEYFSETQRNKGNFPGRFSGRQFSNSRSEMNVSTLELGDSALYLCASSSRPRGGTGELFFGEGSRLTVL.

The rearrangement joins TRBV11-1 to TRBJ2-1; 7 nucleotides agree with TRBD2. CDR3 length: 12 amino acids. V dropped 5 bases and J dropped 12; count of bases not matched to a gene: 7. Germline V gene lookup returns CDR1 SGHAT and CDR2 FQDESV (reference sequence). This chain's CDR3 is CASSEIWGGQFF. CDR3 bases: TGTGCCAGCAGCGAAATCTGGGGGGGGCAGTTCTTC.

The rearrangement uses TRBV7-8 and TRBJ1-4; D is unresolved. The germline V gene encodes CDR1 SGHVS and CDR2 FQNEAQ. This CDR3 contains 13 residues. V was cut by 5 bases and J by 7 bases, with 11 bases left in between. The CDR3 region is CASSILSAEKLFF. The CDR3 DNA is TGTGCCAGCAGCATTTTAAGCGCTGAAAAACTGTTTTTT. Combining the CDR3 with reference TRBV7-8 and TRBJ1-4 gives the whole variable domain GAGVSQSPRYKVAKRGQDVALRCDPISGHVSLFWYQQALGQGPEFLTYFQNEAQLDKSGLPSDRFFAERPEGSVSTLKIQRTQQEDSAVYLCASSILSAEKLFFGSGTQLSVL.

The chain links TRBV24-1 to TRBJ2-7, with D possibly being TRBD1 (5 bases). V lost 4 bases to trimming and J lost 5 bases, with 17 bases between them. Germline lookup yields CDR1 KGHDR and CDR2 SFDVKD. The CDR3 has 15 amino acids. The CDR3 nucleotides read TGTGCCACCAGTGACTCACAGGCTGGTTTCAACGAGCAGTACTTC. Translation gives CATSDSQAGFNEQYF.

This sequence joins TRBV28 and TRBJ2-5; no clear D. CDR1 is MDHEN and CDR2 is SYDVKM in the germline V gene. V was clipped by 6 bases and J by 2 bases, with 7 bases between them. The CDR3 runs 12 residues. The CDR3 here is CASRAVQETQYF. CDR3 coding DNA: TGTGCCAGCAGGGCAGTTCAAGAGACCCAGTACTTC.

V and J are TRBV7-9 and TRBJ2-3; TRBD2 matches at 9 bases. CDR3 size: 16 residues. With V trimmed by 5 bases and J by 6 bases, 12 bases remained unmatched. Germline V CDR1 and CDR2: SEHNR, FQNEAQ (reference sequence). CDR3 sequence: CASSTSGAGGRDTQYF. CDR3 sequence (DNA): TGTGCCAGCAGCACCTCTGGAGCGGGAGGTAGGGATACGCAGTATTTT.

The V call is TRBV28, the J call TRBJ1-2; 9 bases agree with TRBD1. Looked up from germline, CDR1 is MDHEN and CDR2 is SYDVKM. The CDR3 runs to 12 residues. V dropped 10 bases and J dropped 7; count of bases not matched to a gene: 7. CDR3 DNA: TGTGCCATCACAGGGGGCGATCGTGGCTACACCTTC. Its translation is CAITGGDRGYTF.

This rearrangement joins TRBV4-1 to TRBJ1-2; the D is unclear. The CDR3 contains 14 residues. Germline loops: CDR1 MGHRA, CDR2 YSYEKL. V lost 0 bases and J lost 6, with 11 bases in between. CDR3 DNA sequence: TGCGCCAGCAGCCAAGACCGAGGGCGCAATGGCTACACCTTC. This translates into CASSQDRGRNGYTF.

This chain joins TRBV9 and TRBJ2-1; D might be TRBD1 (5 bases). This CDR3 region has 12 residues. V gave up 4 bases and J gave up 8 bases, with 10 bases separating them. Looked up from germline, CDR1 is SGDLS and CDR2 is YYNGEE. CDR3 DNA sequence: TGTGCCAGCAGCCCTCTAGGGGATGAGCAGTTCTTC. Its translation is CASSPLGDEQFF.

The genes are TRBV11-2 and TRBJ2-7, with D maybe TRBD1 (6 bases). Deletions cut 5 bases from V and 3 bases from J, with 8 bases between. Germline V gene lookup returns CDR1 SGHAT and CDR2 FQNNGV. This CDR3 is 12 amino acids long. In nucleotides, the CDR3 is TGTGCCAGCAGCGAACAGGGCTACGAGCAGTACTTC. Encoded protein: CASSEQGYEQYF.

The chain is built from TRBV3-1 (or the pseudogene TRBV3-2) and TRBJ1-5, with D perhaps TRBD1 (6 bases). Trimming cost V 1 base and J 5 bases, with 9 bases left between them. The germline CDR1 and CDR2 sequences are LGHDT and YNNKEL (reference sequence). The CDR3 totals 14 residues. CDR3 DNA sequence: TGTGCCAGCAGCCAAGTTGGACAGCATCAGCCCCAGCATTTT. It specifies CASSQVGQHQPQHF.

The chain couples TRBV19 to TRBJ1-4; 11 bases match TRBD1. Germline V gene lookup returns CDR1 LNHDA and CDR2 SQIVND (reference sequence). Trimming cost V 5 bases and J 8 bases; bases outside gene matches: 1. The CDR3 extends over 13 amino acids. DNA of the CDR3: TGTGCCAGTAGTTGGGACAGGGGGGAAAAACTGTTTTTT. Translated: CASSWDRGEKLFF.

CDR3 bases: TGTGCCAGCAGCCGAACTAGTCGAGAGACCCAGTACTTC. It translates to CASSRTSRETQYF. The J gene is TRBJ2-5, the V gene TRBV6-5, with TRBD2 as a possible D gene (5 bases). The V gene lost 6 bases and the J gene lost 4 bases, with 12 bases spanning the gap. The CDR3 is made up of 13 amino acids. The germline V gene has CDR1 MNHEY and CDR2 SVGAGI.

CDR3 protein: CASSLGWSSYNEQFF. The CDR3 bases are TGTGCCAGCAGCTTGGGGTGGAGCTCCTACAATGAGCAGTTCTTC. The chain combines TRBV5-4 with TRBJ2-1; D ambiguous. The CDR3 runs to 15 residues. CDR1 is SGHNT and CDR2 is YYREEE in the germline V gene (reference sequence). V lost 0 bases and J lost 0, with 7 bases in between.

Concerning this clone: The junction departs from germline at one end; a sequencing error may be responsible. This chain joins TRBV7-7 and TRBJ1-4; D uncertain. Germline V gene lookup returns CDR1 SSHAT and CDR2 FNYEAQ (reference sequence). The CDR3 consists of 15 residues. CDR3 sequence: CASRVPGPTNEKLFF. The CDR3 DNA sequence: TGTGCTAGCAGAGTTCCGGGTCCAACTAATGAAAAACTGTTTTTT.

The chain carries TRBV2 and TRBJ1-2, with TRBD1 identical over 8 bases. CDR1 and CDR2 (germline): SNHLY, FYNNEI. The CDR3 is 14 residues long. J lost 2 bases, V lost 4 bases, and 3 bases had no gene match. The CDR3 DNA is TGTGCCAGCAGTGGACAGGGGAGCAACTATGGCTACACCTTC. Its translation: CASSGQGSNYGYTF. The variable domain in full, with the rest retrieved from reference TRBV2 and TRBJ1-2, is EPEVTQTPSHQVTQMGQEVILRCVPISNHLYFYWYRQILGQKVEFLVSFYNNEISEKSEIFDDQFSVERPDGSNFTLKIRSTKLEDSAMYFCASSGQGSNYGYTFGSGTRLTVV.

This clone appeared once. The chain employs TRBV7-2 and TRBJ2-7; TRBD1 aligns across 8 bases. V shed 5 bases and J 4 bases; nucleotides not matched to a gene: 4. Germline assignment: CDR1 SGHTA and CDR2 FQGNSA. This CDR3 comprises 13 residues. The CDR3 nucleotides read TGTGCCAGCAGCGAGGACAGGGTGTACGAGCAGTACTTC. Translation: CASSEDRVYEQYF.

The V call is TRBV3-1 (or the pseudogene TRBV3-2), the J call TRBJ2-7; 7 bases line up with TRBD2. The CDR3 totals 17 residues. CDR1 LGHDT and CDR2 YNNKEL come from the germline V gene (reference sequence). The J segment lost 1 base and the V segment lost 4 bases, leaving 13 bases of the junction unmatched. DNA of the CDR3: TGTGCCAGCAGCCCGGGAGCGGGGCGGGCAGGGTCCTACGAGCAGTACTTC. Its translation is CASSPGAGRAGSYEQYF.